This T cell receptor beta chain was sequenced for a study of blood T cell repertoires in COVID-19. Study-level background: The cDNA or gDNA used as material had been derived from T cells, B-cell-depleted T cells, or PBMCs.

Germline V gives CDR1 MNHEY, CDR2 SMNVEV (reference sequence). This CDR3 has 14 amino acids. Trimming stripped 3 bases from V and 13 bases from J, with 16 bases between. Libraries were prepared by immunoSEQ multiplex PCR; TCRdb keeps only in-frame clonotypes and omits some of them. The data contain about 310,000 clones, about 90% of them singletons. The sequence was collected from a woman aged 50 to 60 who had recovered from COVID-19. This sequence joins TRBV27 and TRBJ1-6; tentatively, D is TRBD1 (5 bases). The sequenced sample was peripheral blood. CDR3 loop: CASSLGGPHIPLHF. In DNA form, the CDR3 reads TGTGCCAGCAGTTTGGGGGGACCACATATCCCCCTCCACTTT.